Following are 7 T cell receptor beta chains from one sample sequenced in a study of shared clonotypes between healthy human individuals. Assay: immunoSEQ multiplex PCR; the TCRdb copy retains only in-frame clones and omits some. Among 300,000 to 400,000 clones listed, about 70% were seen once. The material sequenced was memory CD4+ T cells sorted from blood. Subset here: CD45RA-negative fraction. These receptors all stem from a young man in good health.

CDR3 sequence (DNA): TGCGCCAGCAGCTCTCGACTCTTAACCCTGGATGGCTACACCTTC. This sequence encodes CASSSRLLTLDGYTF. The chain employs TRBV5-1 and TRBJ1-2; D not resolved. V shed 3 bases and J shed 6 bases, with 18 bases lying between them. The CDR3 covers 15 residues. The germline CDR1 and CDR2 sequences are SGHRS and YFSETQ.

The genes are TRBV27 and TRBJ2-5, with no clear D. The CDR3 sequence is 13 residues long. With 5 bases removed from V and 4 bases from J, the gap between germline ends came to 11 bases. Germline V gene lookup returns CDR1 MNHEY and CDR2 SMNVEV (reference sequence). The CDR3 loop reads CASSRSHSETQYF. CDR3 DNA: TGTGCCAGCAGTCGATCCCACTCAGAGACCCAGTACTTC.

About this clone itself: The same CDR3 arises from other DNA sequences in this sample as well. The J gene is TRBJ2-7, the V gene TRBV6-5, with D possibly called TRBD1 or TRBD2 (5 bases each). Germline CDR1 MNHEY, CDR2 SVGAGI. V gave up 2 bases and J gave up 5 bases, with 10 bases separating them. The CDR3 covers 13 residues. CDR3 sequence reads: CASSYRDGNEQYF. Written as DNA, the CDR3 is TGTGCCAGCAGTTACCGGGACGGCAACGAGCAGTACTTC.

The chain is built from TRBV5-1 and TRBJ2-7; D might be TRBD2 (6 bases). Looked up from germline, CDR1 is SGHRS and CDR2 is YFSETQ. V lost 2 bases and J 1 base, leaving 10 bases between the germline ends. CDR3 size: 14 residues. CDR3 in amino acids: CASSFGTVSYEQYF. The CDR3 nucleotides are TGCGCCAGCAGCTTTGGGACTGTTTCCTACGAGCAGTACTTC.

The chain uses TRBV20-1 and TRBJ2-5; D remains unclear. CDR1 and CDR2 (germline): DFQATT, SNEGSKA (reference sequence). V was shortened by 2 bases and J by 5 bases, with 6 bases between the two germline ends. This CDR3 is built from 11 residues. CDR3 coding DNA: TGCAGTGCTAGAAGAGCTGAGACCCAGTACTTC. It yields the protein CSARRAETQYF.

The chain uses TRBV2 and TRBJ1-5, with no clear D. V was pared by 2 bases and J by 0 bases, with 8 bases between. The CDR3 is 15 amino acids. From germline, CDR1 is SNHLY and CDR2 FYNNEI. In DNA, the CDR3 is TGTGCCAGCAGTGAAACCAGGAGTAGCAATCAGCCCCAGCATTTT. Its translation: CASSETRSSNQPQHF. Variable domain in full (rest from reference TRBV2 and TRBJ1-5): EPEVTQTPSHQVTQMGQEVILRCVPISNHLYFYWYRQILGQKVEFLVSFYNNEISEKSEIFDDQFSVERPDGSNFTLKIRSTKLEDSAMYFCASSETRSSNQPQHFGDGTRLSIL.

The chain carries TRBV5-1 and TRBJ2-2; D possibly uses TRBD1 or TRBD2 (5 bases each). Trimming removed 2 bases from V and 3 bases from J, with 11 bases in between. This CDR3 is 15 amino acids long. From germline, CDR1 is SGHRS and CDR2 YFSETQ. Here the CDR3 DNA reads TGCGCCAGCAGCTTTGGGGACGTGGACACCGGGGAGCTGTTTTTT. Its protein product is CASSFGDVDTGELFF.